This entry concerns a single TCR beta chain. The antigen is not known. Bulk libraries came from a prior protocol with listed TCR primers. TCRdb redid the calling of the PCR reads with MiXCR, one entry per CDR3 protein. The sample yields some 590,000 distinct CDR3 sequences, 25% seen once. This sample stems from a study of molecular identifiers for immune sequencing clone quantification. The CD8+CD4-CCR7+CD45RA+ phenotype defined the sorted naive CD8 T cells. This CDR3 has 14 residues. After removal of 5 bases from V and 5 bases from J, the junction contained 7 bases not matched to a gene. Germline lookup yields CDR1 SGHNT and CDR2 YENEEA. General study findings and limits: Researchers reportedly could pick up spiked Jurkat TCR RNA from one cell mixed into over 900,000 naive cells. Clones above 20 RNA copies contained over 98% of effector molecules but under 1% of naive ones.

The chain carries TRBV11-3 and TRBJ2-5, with 8 bases that match TRBD2. Sequencing input: naive CD8+ T cells from blood, with Jurkat cell RNA spiked in. Noted subset: FACS-sorted CD8+CD4-CCR7+CD45RA+ naive T cells. The sequence was collected from a human donor in good health. Some libraries in this study had Jurkat cell RNA spiked in. CDR3 amino acids: CASSPESGSETQYF. Written as DNA, the CDR3 is TGTGCCAGCAGCCCGGAGAGCGGGAGTGAGACCCAGTACTTC.